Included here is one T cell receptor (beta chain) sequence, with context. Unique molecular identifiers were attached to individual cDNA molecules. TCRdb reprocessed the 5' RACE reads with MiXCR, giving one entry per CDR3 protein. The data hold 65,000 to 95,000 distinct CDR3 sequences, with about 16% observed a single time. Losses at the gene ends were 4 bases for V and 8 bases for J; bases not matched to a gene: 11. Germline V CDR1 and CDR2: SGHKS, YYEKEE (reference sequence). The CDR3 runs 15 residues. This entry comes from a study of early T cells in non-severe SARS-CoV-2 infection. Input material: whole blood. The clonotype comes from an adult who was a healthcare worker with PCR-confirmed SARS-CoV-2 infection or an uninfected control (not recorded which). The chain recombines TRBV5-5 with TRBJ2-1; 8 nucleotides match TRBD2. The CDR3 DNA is TGTGCCAGCAGCCCAAGCGGGAGTTTCGTCGATGAGCAGTTCTTC. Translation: CASSPSGSFVDEQFF.